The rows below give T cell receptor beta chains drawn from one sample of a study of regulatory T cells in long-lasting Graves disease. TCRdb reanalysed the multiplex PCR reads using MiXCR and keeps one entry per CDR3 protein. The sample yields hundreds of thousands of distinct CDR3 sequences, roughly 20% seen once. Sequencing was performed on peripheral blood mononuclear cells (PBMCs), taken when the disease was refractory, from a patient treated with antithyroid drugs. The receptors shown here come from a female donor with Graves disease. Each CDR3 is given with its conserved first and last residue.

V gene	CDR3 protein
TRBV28	CATHGQETYGYTF
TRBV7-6	CASSPEVGVGELFF
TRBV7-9	CASSRGSNQPQHF
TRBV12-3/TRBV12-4	CASSLVEGNEQFF
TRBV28	CASSLGVLSNQPQHF
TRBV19	CASSIRTSGNDEQYF
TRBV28	CASSSGDRPYEQYF
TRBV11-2	CASSLVGQGGTEAFF
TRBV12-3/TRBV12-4	CASRRTSTNEKLFF
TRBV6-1	CASSHPHDGGPAYEQYF
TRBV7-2	CASSPQRGSYEQYF
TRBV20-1	CSASRLTLNSGEQYF
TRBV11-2	CASSFLAGLSYEQYF